These 7 T cell receptor beta chains share one sample of origin, sequenced in a study of early T cells in non-severe SARS-CoV-2 infection. TCRdb fed the 5' RACE reads into MiXCR, producing one record per CDR3 protein. The sample yields 45,000 to 70,000 distinct CDR3 sequences, more than 9% seen once. The specimen sequenced was whole blood. The receptor source for this set is an adult who was a healthcare worker with PCR-confirmed SARS-CoV-2 infection or an uninfected control (not recorded which).

This clonotype was seen only a few times. The CDR3 DNA reads as TGTGCCAGCAGCTTCAACAGTGTCTCTGGGGCCAACGTCCTGACTTTC. Residues: CASSFNSVSGANVLTF. V and J are TRBV11-2 and TRBJ2-6; no clear D gene. The CDR3 consists of 16 residues. CDR1 is SGHAT, CDR2 FQNNGV, per germline. Trimming stripped 3 bases from V and 0 bases from J, with 9 bases between.

V is TRBV6-1 and J is TRBJ1-2; 8 bases match TRBD1. The CDR3 contains 15 residues. Looked up from germline, CDR1 is MNHNS and CDR2 is SASEGT. J was trimmed by 2 bases and V by 2 bases; bases with no gene match: 4. CDR3 protein: CASSERRTGNYGYTF. DNA of the CDR3: TGTGCCAGCAGTGAAAGGAGGACAGGGAACTATGGCTACACCTTC.

This sequence joins TRBV6-6 and TRBJ1-5; 8 bases match TRBD1. Germline V gene data show CDR1 as MNHNY and CDR2 as SVGAGI (reference sequence). The junction had 3 bases not matched to a gene; V was cut back by 4 bases and J by 7 bases. The CDR3 spans 13 residues. The CDR3 spells CASSSDRGQPQHF. As DNA, the CDR3 is TGTGCCAGCAGTTCCGACAGGGGACAGCCCCAGCATTTT.

There are a few counts of this clonotype. This sequence joins TRBV20-1 and TRBJ2-1; 7 nucleotides line up with TRBD2. The CDR3 is made up of 16 amino acids. Losses at the gene ends were 6 bases for V and 3 bases for J; bases not matched to a gene: 14. Germline V CDR1 and CDR2: DFQATT, SNEGSKA (reference sequence). CDR3 nucleotides: TGCAGTGCCATCCCGGGCGGGAGCGGACACTACAATGAGCAGTTCTTC. Its protein is CSAIPGGSGHYNEQFF.

Turning to this clonotype: This may be a read error, as it is one base from a much larger clone. The rearrangement links TRBV9 to TRBJ2-7; D remains ambiguous. V was pared by 0 bases and J by 9 bases, with 13 bases between. CDR1 is SGDLS, CDR2 YYNGEE, per germline. The CDR3 loop spans 13 amino acids. The CDR3 DNA reads TGTGCCAGCAGCGTAGAGTCCAGTCGCGTGCAGTACTTC. Its translation: CASSVESSRVQYF.

The V and J genes are TRBV9 and TRBJ1-2; a weak D match, TRBD1 (6 bases). Germline V gene data show CDR1 as SGDLS and CDR2 as YYNGEE. V was clipped by 4 bases and J by 4 bases, with 17 bases between them. There are 15 residues in the CDR3. CDR3 nucleotides: TGTGCCAGCAGCAGAGGGGGAGACAAAGGCTATGGCTACACCTTC. Translated, it gives CASSRGGDKGYGYTF.

This clonotype appeared many times. This sequence joins TRBV10-3 and TRBJ1-1, with a possible D match to TRBD1 (6 bases). V lost 3 bases and J 2 bases, leaving 13 bases between the germline ends. Germline lookup yields CDR1 ENHRY and CDR2 SYGVKD. CDR3 length: 15 amino acids. CDR3 loop: CAISDKGGPNTEAFF. For the CDR3, the DNA is TGTGCCATCAGTGATAAGGGGGGCCCAAACACTGAAGCTTTCTTT.